The sequence of this T cell receptor (beta chain) was determined in a study of OX40 agonist ivuxolimab in advanced cancers. Study in general: Clinicians treated patients with ivuxolimab, an agonistic anti-OX40 (CD134) antibody. Participants could have had prior anti-PD-1, anti-PD-L1 or anti-CTLA-4 therapy, and 40% had some. Study-wide points: CD8+ T cells averaged more expanded clones than CD4+.

Using immunoSEQ multiplex PCR, the repertoire was profiled, and TCRdb retains in-frame clones only, with some absent. This sample has under 80,000 clones, with 70% to 90% found just once. On this clone itself: Its antigen is still unknown.

Autoimmune disease history or systemic immunosuppression barred patients. Germline V CDR1 and CDR2: GTSNPN, SVGIG (reference sequence). J was trimmed by 3 bases and V by 2 bases; bases with no gene match: 12. This CDR3 comprises 17 residues. Sequenced here: CD4+ or CD8+ T cells sorted from blood, sampled in a trial of the OX40 agonist ivuxolimab. The sequence was collected from an adult with an advanced solid tumor such as melanoma, head and neck, liver or kidney cancer. The J gene is TRBJ1-4, the V gene TRBV30, with 7 bases matching TRBD1. The CDR3 bases are TGTGCCTGGAGTAGGCTGGCAGGGGGGAGATCTAATGAAAAACTGTTTTTT. Translated: CAWSRLAGGRSNEKLFF.